A selection of T cell receptor beta chains follows, all from one sample in a study of vaccination effects on CD4 cells after COVID-19. The protocol was immunoSEQ multiplex PCR, while the TCRdb copy is restricted to in-frame clones and leaves out a portion. The data contain some 40,000 clones, just under 85% of them singletons. Antigen specificity for these receptors is unknown. This specimen consisted of CD4+ T cells from PBMCs cultured with HCoV-NL63 spike peptides, obtained after COVID-19 vaccination. The receptors shown here come from a human donor who received a COVID-19 vaccine. Some clones in this sample may be carry-over from other donors' samples. Each CDR3 is given with its conserved first and last residue. A D gene is named only where the DNA matches it firmly. Size is omitted from some rows. Given values are once, few, many or a class for expanded clones.

. TRBD1 TRBJ1-2 TRBV2 CASSEGQGAYGYTF TGTGCCAGCAGTGAAGGACAGGGGGCATATGGCTACACCTTC
. TRBD2 TRBJ2-1 TRBV15 CATSGGLAGWYNEQFF TGTGCCACCAGCGGGGGACTAGCGGGGTGGTACAATGAGCAGTTCTTC
once TRBD1 TRBJ2-1 TRBV6-5 CASSYSRQGANEQFF TGTGCCAGCAGTTACTCGAGACAGGGGGCCAATGAGCAGTTCTTC
. TRBD1 TRBJ1-1 TRBV10-2 CASSEQWTGGTEAFF TGCGCCAGCAGTGAGCAGTGGACAGGGGGCACTGAAGCTTTCTTT
few TRBD1 TRBJ1-6 TRBV2 CASSGQGPYNSPLHF TGTGCCAGCAGTGGACAGGGCCCCTATAATTCACCCCTCCACTTT
. TRBD1 TRBJ1-2 TRBV9 CASTRDSGGYTF TGTGCCAGCACCCGGGACAGCGGAGGCTACACCTTC
. . TRBJ1-1 TRBV30 CAWSVKNTEAFF TGTGCCTGGAGTGTAAAGAACACTGAAGCTTTCTTT
. . TRBJ1-4 TRBV18 CASSPFTGIDEKLFF TGTGCCAGCTCACCATTCACAGGGATAGATGAAAAACTGTTTTTT
. TRBD1 TRBJ2-5 TRBV14 CASSQNRGLETQYF TGTGCCAGCAGCCAAAACAGGGGGCTAGAGACCCAGTACTTC
. . TRBJ2-3 TRBV4-1 CASSPFLGPEGADTQYF TGCGCCAGCAGCCCATTTCTGGGACCGGAGGGAGCAGATACGCAGTATTTT
. TRBD1 TRBJ1-6 TRBV7-9 CASSPGQGIHSPLHF TGTGCCAGCAGCCCGGGACAGGGGATCCATTCACCCCTCCACTTT
once . TRBJ2-1 TRBV2 CATLPRADNEQFF TGTGCCACTTTACCGCGGGCAGACAATGAGCAGTTCTTC
. . TRBJ1-2 TRBV5-6 CASRGPYGYTF TGTGCCAGCAGAGGCCCGTATGGCTACACCTTC
. . TRBJ2-2 TRBV1 CTSSPLAGINTGELFF TGCACCAGCAGCCCGCTAGCGGGGATTAACACCGGGGAGCTGTTTTTT
. TRBD1 TRBJ1-5 TRBV19 CASSGDRASNQPQHF TGTGCCAGTAGTGGGGACAGGGCGAGCAATCAGCCCCAGCATTTT
once . TRBJ1-6 TRBV6-6 CASSYLGGLNNSPLHF TGTGCCAGCAGTTATCTTGGGGGGTTAAACAATTCACCCCTCCACTTT
once . TRBJ1-3 TRBV29-1 CSVEDRPQDMGGNTIYF TGCAGCGTTGAAGATCGGCCGCAGGACATGGGGGGAAACACCATATATTTT
medium-sized . TRBJ2-3 TRBV7-2 CASSPDYLSTDTQYF TGTGCCAGCAGCCCGGACTACCTAAGCACAGATACGCAGTATTTT
. TRBD1 TRBJ1-1 TRBV2 CASRLGGAGWTEAFF TGTGCCAGCAGACTAGGGGGCGCGGGTTGGACTGAAGCTTTCTTT
. TRBD1 TRBJ1-2 TRBV6-4 CASNPDRGLGGGYTF TGTGCCAGCAATCCGGACAGGGGGCTTGGTGGAGGCTACACCTTC
once . TRBJ1-1 TRBV29-1 CSVDPGATEAFF TGCAGCGTTGACCCGGGGGCTACTGAAGCTTTCTTT
. . TRBJ1-2 TRBV18 CASSSGNYGYTF TGTGCCAGCTCCTCGGGGAACTATGGCTACACCTTC
. . TRBJ1-4 TRBV12-5 CASGLGQVNGNEKLFF TGTGCTAGTGGCTTGGGCCAAGTCAACGGTAATGAAAAACTGTTTTTT
few . TRBJ1-6 TRBV18 CASSPTTGRDSPLHF TGTGCCAGCTCACCGACGACAGGTCGGGATTCACCCCTCCACTTT
. . TRBJ2-3 TRBV19 CASSIGQGPRSHF TGTGCCAGTAGTATAGGGCAGGGGCCCCGCTCGCATTTT
. . TRBJ1-5 TRBV6-6 CASRGPRDQPQHF TGTGCCAGCAGGGGACCTAGGGATCAGCCCCAGCATTTT
. TRBD1 TRBJ1-2 TRBV5-4 CASSFPGQGYGYTF TGTGCCAGCAGCTTTCCGGGACAGGGCTACGGCTACACCTTC
. . TRBJ2-2 TRBV18 CASSPLGGSNTGELFF TGTGCCAGCTCACCACTCGGGGGCTCGAACACCGGGGAGCTGTTTTTT
. TRBD2 TRBJ2-1 TRBV19 CASSIPRGGRGSYNEQFF TGTGCCAGTAGTATCCCCCGGGGGGGGAGGGGCTCCTACAATGAGCAGTTCTTC